The 21 T cell receptor beta chains reported below all come from one sample, sequenced in a study of blood T cell repertoires in COVID-19. Method: immunoSEQ multiplex PCR; TCRdb's copy keeps in-frame clones and lacks some. The table lists approximately 300,000 clones, 85% to 90% of them singletons. The sample consisted of peripheral blood. The source of these receptors is a woman aged 45-60 years with active or convalescent COVID-19.

V usage is TRBV28 and J usage is TRBJ1-1; D might be TRBD1 (6 bases). The germline V gene encodes CDR1 MDHEN and CDR2 SYDVKM. The CDR3 loop spans 15 amino acids. Between the trimmed V and J ends, which lost 4 bases and 0 bases, there was a span of 12 bases. DNA of the CDR3: TGTGCCAGCAGTTACTTAGGACAGTTGAACACTGAAGCTTTCTTT. Its translation: CASSYLGQLNTEAFF.

The chain recombines TRBV3-1 (or the pseudogene TRBV3-2) with TRBJ1-6; no firm D call. CDR1 is LGHDT, CDR2 YNNKEL, per germline (reference sequence). This CDR3 region has 13 residues. Trimming shortened V by 3 bases and J by 7 bases, and 7 bases separated the two germline ends. The CDR3 spells CASSQHQNSPLHF. As DNA, the CDR3 is TGTGCCAGCAGCCAGCACCAGAATTCACCCCTCCACTTT.

Notes on this clone: Other DNA sequences in this sample translate to the same CDR3. The V call is TRBV18, the J call TRBJ2-2, with D possibly matching TRBD1 (5 bases). The ends were cut back, 6 bases at V and 1 base at J, with 9 bases in the middle. Germline V CDR1 and CDR2: KGHSH, LQKENI. There are 14 residues in the CDR3. The DNA of the CDR3 is TGTGCCAGCTCTCCCGGACAGAACACCGGGGAGCTGTTTTTT. As protein: CASSPGQNTGELFF.

The V gene is TRBV28, the J gene TRBJ2-3; 14 bases are a match to TRBD2. The V segment lost 5 bases and the J segment 7 bases; nucleotides outside the gene matches: 8. Germline loops: CDR1 MDHEN, CDR2 SYDVKM. The CDR3 is 16 amino acids. The CDR3, as DNA: TGTGCCAGCAGTGGGACTAGCGGGAGATACTTGAATACGCAGTATTTT. Encoded protein: CASSGTSGRYLNTQYF.

To note about this clone: The same CDR3 can be traced to other DNA sequences in this sample. The chain joins TRBV7-2 to TRBJ1-6; no reliable D call. Germline V lookup: CDR1 SGHTA, CDR2 FQGNSA. CDR3 length: 14 residues. V was shortened by 1 base and J by 9 bases, with 10 bases between the two germline ends. Written as DNA, the CDR3 is TGTGCCAGCAGCTTAGATCCCGGCGGTTCACCCCTCCACTTT. This sequence encodes CASSLDPGGSPLHF.

The rearrangement links TRBV19 to TRBJ1-5; tentative D call: TRBD1 (5 bases). Trimming took off 3 bases at V and 4 bases at J, with 10 bases between the two ends. Germline V gene lookup returns CDR1 LNHDA and CDR2 SQIVND (reference sequence). The CDR3 is 14 residues long. The CDR3 is CASSIRQGNQPQHF. CDR3 bases: TGTGCCAGTAGTATCCGGCAGGGAAATCAGCCCCAGCATTTT.

The chain uses TRBV19 and TRBJ1-1; 7 positions agree with TRBD1. J gave up 3 bases and V 10 bases, and 8 bases lay outside the gene matches. In germline, CDR1 is LNHDA, CDR2 SQIVND (reference sequence). This CDR3 contains 13 residues. Here the CDR3 reads CATGTAFDTEAFF. For the CDR3, the DNA is TGTGCCACCGGGACAGCATTCGACACTGAAGCTTTCTTT. Together with reference TRBV19 and TRBJ1-1, the CDR3 gives the full variable domain: DGGITQSPKYLFRKEGQNVTLSCEQNLNHDAMYWYRQDPGQGLRLIYYSQIVNDFQKGDIAEGYSVSREKKESFPLTVTSAQKNPTAFYLCATGTAFDTEAFFGQGTRLTVV.

This clone came up once. The chain recombines TRBV11-3 with TRBJ2-1, with 10 nucleotides matching TRBD2. The trim removed 5 bases at V and 7 bases at J, leaving 8 bases unmatched. The CDR3 has 15 amino acids. Germline CDR1 and CDR2: SGHNT and YENEEA. The CDR3 DNA reads as TGTGCCAGCAGCCCTCGGGTAGCGGGAGGAAATGAGCAGTTCTTC. Translating gives CASSPRVAGGNEQFF.

This clone was seen a handful of times. The chain recombines TRBV27 with TRBJ1-5; unclear D gene. Germline V gene lookup returns CDR1 MNHEY and CDR2 SMNVEV (reference sequence). This CDR3 region has 16 residues. Between the trimmed V and J ends, which lost 6 bases and 4 bases, there was a span of 19 bases. CDR3 bases: TGTGCCAGCAGCCCCGACTTAGGAGCAAATAATCAGCCCCAGCATTTT. It translates to CASSPDLGANNQPQHF.

This clone was counted only a few times. The chain joins TRBV9 to TRBJ1-2, with D perhaps matching TRBD1 (5 bases). The CDR3 contains 15 residues. The V and J ends lost 4 bases and 8 bases respectively, with 21 bases between them. CDR1 SGDLS and CDR2 YYNGEE come from the germline V gene. CDR3 amino acids: CASSSPEGQKMGYTF. The CDR3 nucleotides read TGTGCCAGCAGCAGCCCCGAAGGACAAAAGATGGGCTACACCTTC.

The genes are TRBV7-4 and TRBJ1-2; D might be TRBD1 (5 bases). The CDR3 is made up of 14 amino acids. V shed 5 bases and J shed 6 bases, with 16 bases lying between them. Germline V lookup: CDR1 SGHVT, CDR2 SQSDAQ. CDR3 sequence (DNA): TGTGCCAGCAGCATCCCGTGGAGGGGAAATGGCTACACCTTC. This codes for CASSIPWRGNGYTF.

The CDR3 bases are TGTGCCAGCAGTTTAGGGGACAGGGTCCCGAATGAGCAGTTCTTC. It is translated as CASSLGDRVPNEQFF. The chain uses TRBV28 and TRBJ2-1; 9 bases are a match to TRBD1. The CDR3 is 15 residues long. The J segment lost 7 bases and the V segment lost 2 bases, leaving 6 bases of the junction unmatched. Germline assignment: CDR1 MDHEN and CDR2 SYDVKM.

V and J are TRBV18 and TRBJ1-3, with 8 bases that match TRBD1. The CDR3 totals 14 residues. CDR1 and CDR2 (germline): KGHSH, LQKENI. V lost 4 bases to trimming and J lost 11 bases; unmatched junction nucleotides: 10. The CDR3: CASSQSDREKPIYF. The CDR3 nucleotides are TGTGCCAGCTCACAGTCGGACAGGGAAAAGCCCATATATTTT.

Ten or more counts support this clone. The rearrangement uses TRBV2 and TRBJ1-1, with 7 bases fitting TRBD1. CDR1 is SNHLY, CDR2 FYNNEI, per germline. CDR3 length: 14 amino acids. Trimming at V came to 4 bases and at J to 5 bases, leaving 7 bases not matched to a gene. In DNA, the CDR3 is TGTGCCAGCAGTGTTGTCAGGGGGGAGACTGAAGCTTTCTTT. Amino acids: CASSVVRGETEAFF.

This clone showed up just once. The chain joins TRBV25-1 to TRBJ2-2; maybe TRBD1 (5 bases). The CDR3 runs 15 residues. From germline, CDR1 is MGHDK and CDR2 SYGVNS. Trimming stripped 4 bases from V and 5 bases from J, with 14 bases between. The CDR3 DNA follows: TGTGCCAGCAGTGCGACACCGACAGCGACCGGGGAGCTGTTTTTT. As protein: CASSATPTATGELFF.

The table lists this clone with a count of one. The chain couples TRBV14 to TRBJ2-2; TRBD2 matches 8 bases. Germline V CDR1 and CDR2: SGHDN, FVKESK. The CDR3 length is 17 residues. V lost 3 bases to trimming and J lost 0 bases; unmatched junction nucleotides: 6. CDR3 residues: CASSHRRLAPNTGELFF. In DNA form, the CDR3 reads TGTGCCAGCAGCCACCGACGACTAGCGCCGAACACCGGGGAGCTGTTTTTT.

Regarding this clone: At one boundary the junction diverges from the germline segment, which might be a read error. The chain carries TRBV28 and TRBJ2-7; 8 nucleotides align to TRBD1. CDR3 length: 12 residues. Germline lookup yields CDR1 MDHEN and CDR2 SYDVKM. CDR3: CASSLSRQGRDF. The CDR3 region has the DNA TGTGCCAGCAGTTTATCCCGACAGGGGAGAGACTTC.

The chain links TRBV12-3 or TRBV12-4 to TRBJ1-1; no clear D. The V end lost 5 bases, the J end lost 5 bases, and 12 bases lay between the germline ends. The CDR3 contains 13 residues. CDR3: CASSIGVKTEAFF. DNA of the CDR3: TGTGCCAGCAGTATCGGGGTAAAGACTGAAGCTTTCTTT.

The gene calls are TRBV7-3 and TRBJ2-1; 13 bases align to TRBD2. Per germline, CDR1 SGHTA and CDR2 FQGTGA. The CDR3 has 15 amino acids. Trimming took 4 bases from V and 7 from J; bases not matched to a gene: 4. CDR3 residues: CASSSLAGGQNEQFF. The DNA of the CDR3 is TGTGCCAGCAGCTCACTAGCGGGGGGGCAGAATGAGCAGTTCTTC.

V is TRBV7-2 and J is TRBJ2-5, with D possibly matching TRBD2 (7 bases). Germline CDR1 and CDR2: SGHTA and FQGNSA. The CDR3 has 16 amino acids. Between the trimmed V and J ends, which lost 1 base and 9 bases, there was a span of 21 bases. The chain's CDR3 is CASSLGRAGALGAQYF. The CDR3 DNA follows: TGTGCCAGCAGCTTAGGAAGGGCGGGGGCCCTAGGGGCCCAGTACTTC.

V usage is TRBV4-1 and J usage is TRBJ1-1; TRBD1 agrees at 7 bases. The germline V gene encodes CDR1 MGHRA and CDR2 YSYEKL. The CDR3 has 13 residues. V dropped 1 base and J dropped 11; count of bases not matched to a gene: 7. CDR3: CASSQGDSLSAFF. CDR3 nucleotides: TGCGCCAGCAGCCAAGGGGACAGCCTAAGTGCTTTCTTT.